The source of this T cell receptor beta chain is a study of T-cell memory formation after mild COVID-19. TCRdb analysed the 5' RACE reads with MiXCR anew, one entry per CDR3 protein. In the table there are about 470,000 distinct CDR3 sequences, nearly 25% of which are singletons. This clonotype has more than one count but fewer than ten. The CDR3 loop spans 13 amino acids. CDR1 is SEHNR and CDR2 is FQNEAQ in the germline V gene (reference sequence). V was cut by 5 bases and J by 2 bases, with 10 bases left in between. This clonotype was sampled from an adult woman who had mild COVID-19 (a few samples of this study predate the infection). Cell type and time point are not known. The sequenced sample was PBMCs or a T cell subset sorted from them (not recorded which). This sequence joins TRBV7-9 and TRBJ2-7; D gene ambiguous. CDR3 amino acids: CASSPDSAYEQYF. The CDR3 nucleotides are TGTGCCAGCAGCCCTGACTCCGCCTACGAGCAGTACTTC.